This T cell receptor (beta chain) was captured by sequencing in a study of shared clonotypes between healthy human individuals. Study outcomes and limitations: Larger estimated richness was generally seen in naive subsets than in memory subsets. What limited the represented genetic and exposure-history diversity was the small number of donors.

Germline values: CDR1 SGHDT, CDR2 YYEEEE. This CDR3 has 15 residues. J lost 2 bases, V lost 0 bases, and 2 bases had no gene match. Donors, healthy HIV-negative adults, lacked recent acute infections or vaccinations. For this clone: Its antigen is currently unknown.

Original handling: Filtering was not the same, since immunoSEQ gave junction-only sequences without quality scores. Profiling relied on immunoSEQ multiplex PCR, and the TCRdb table lists in-frame clones only, not all of them. V and J calls plus clone size are reproduced from that table; the DNA served to infer D and trimming. The sample shows some 2 million clones, approximately 95% of them seen only once. Sequenced material: naive CD4+ T cells sorted from blood. Subset denoted: CD45RA+ positively selected. The chain employs TRBV5-6 and TRBJ2-3; 8 bases align to TRBD1. The receptor was derived from a man aged 18-30 years in good health. The CDR3 reads CASSLGTGTTDTQYF. The CDR3 coding sequence is TGTGCCAGCAGCTTGGGGACAGGGACCACAGATACGCAGTATTTT.